The clone carrying this T cell receptor beta chain was observed many times. Antigen specificity is unknown. There are 17 residues in the CDR3. Unmatched junction bases numbered 7, after V lost 0 bases and J lost 3 bases. Germline loops: CDR1 SGHVS, CDR2 FQNEAQ. The data belong to a study of CD8+CD57+ T cells in acquired aplastic anemia. Study conclusions and caveats: Levels of CD8+ Simpson's diversity were not significantly distinct in patients versus controls.

Genomic DNA, serving as template, underwent TCR beta VDJ and CDR3 profiling. TCRdb reanalysed the reads using MiXCR and keeps one entry per CDR3 protein. The sample includes more than 100,000 distinct CDR3 sequences, about 40% of them seen just once. This TCR was sampled from a human donor in good health, serving as a control. Sample: sorted CD4+, CD8+, or CD8+CD57+ T cells (not recorded which) from PBMCs. The chain is built from TRBV7-8 and TRBJ2-7, with 11 bases identical to TRBD1. CDR3 DNA: TGTGCCAGCAGCTTAGCTACCGACGGGACAGGGGGCTACGAGCAGTACTTC. Translated: CASSLATDGTGGYEQYF.